Sequencing of this TCR beta chain was carried out in a study of T cell responses to AZD1222 COVID-19 vaccine (dated by TCRdb to the early 2020s). Some background on the complete study: AZD1222 recipients given second doses at about 4 weeks or at about 12 weeks were pooled, since spike-specific TCR depth and breadth were not found to differ between the two schedules. A total of over 230 trial participants underwent TCR sequencing, of whom under 220 had received two doses of AZD1222 and about 26 had received two doses of the MenACWY control vaccine. Trial participants were enrolled into age subgroups of 18-55, 56-69 and 70-plus years, which contained about 150, 27 and 61 TCR-sequenced participants, respectively. Here is what the overall study found, with its caveats: Most participants were white British and females outnumbered males, and the authors suggested that clonal diversity may have been underestimated. After two AZD1222 doses, spike-specific TCR breadth and depth were significantly higher than at day 0 and than in MenACWY recipients. Reportedly, close to half of the unique spike-specific TCRs recognized epitopes lying outside the regions that are mutated in the B.1.351 and B.1.1.7 variants. Because no day 14 peak-response samples were available, the repertoires could be characterized only after the peak T cell response. The whole spike protein was spanned by vaccine-associated CD4 TCRs, and dominant responses were seen in regions 160-218 and 743-854. The 56-69-year group was small, and its depth increase did not reach significance, likely because of low power. Conclusions about previously exposed vaccinees are limited because only a handful of AZD1222 recipients were SARS-CoV-2 seropositive at baseline.

The CDR3 regions of human TCRbeta chains were analyzed by immunosequencing. In the source study's methods: Repertoire TCRs were matched against a reference library of SARS-CoV-2-specific TCRs generated with the MIRA antigen-specificity platform. Breadth meant the fraction of unique TCRs that were SARS-CoV-2-associated, whereas depth meant the fraction of total T cells that were SARS-CoV-2-associated. Using the MIRA data, every spike-specific TCR was mapped to the spike region that the TCR reacted to and assigned to either a CD4 or a CD8 class. Log10-transformed breadth and depth values were compared by one-way ANOVA with Sidak's multiple comparisons tests. The clones in this table, taken by TCRdb from immuneACCESS, are in-frame only. Not every clone is retained; where verified, under half of the shortfall comes from an unresolved V gene, and the cause of the rest is unknown. That table supplies the V and J calls and clone size; D and trimming were determined from the DNA. Recorded for this sample are 110,000 to 150,000 clones; 85% to 95% of them occurred a single time. The ten most abundant clones make up around 2.7% of the sample.

At the junction V is shortened by 4 bases and J by 10 bases, with 14 bases in between. The cysteine opens and the phenylalanine closes a CDR3 of 12 amino acids. Only CDR3 DNA remains: 36 bases, in frame from the first base. The germline V gene provides CDR1 SGHDT and CDR2 YYEEEE. A note on this clone: It lacks a known antigen. Per-base quality was not reported, and no clone a single base away is much larger than it.

Taken with the paper, the label for time point translates to: baseline before first vaccination. Vaccinee samples were obtained from the UK trials COV001 and COV002, which included a single-blind randomized controlled phase 2/3 trial of AZD1222 (ChAdOx1 nCoV-19) in healthy adults. For TCRbeta chain sequencing, PBMC samples were collected from trial participants at day 0 and at day 28 after the second dose. The receptor was isolated from an adult in good health. The specimen was peripheral blood, collected on day 0 of AZD1222 vaccination. The sequence is built from TRBV5-6 and TRBJ2-5; confidence is insufficient to name the D gene. The base sequence is TGTGCCAGCAGCCTGTCCCAAGTGGACCAGTACTTC. Translation gives CASSLSQVDQYF.